Below, 24 T cell receptor beta chains from the same sample are listed, as sequenced in a study of shared clonotypes between healthy human individuals (TCRdb year 2020). The receptor library was made with the immunoSEQ multiplex PCR assay. The immuneACCESS repertoire file appears here via TCRdb, limited to in-frame rearrangements. These files lack a portion of the clones; in checked studies, under half of the deficit traces to unresolved V genes, and the cause of the others is not known. This sample comprises some 2.3 million clones, over 85% of them detected only once. The ten most abundant clones make up 0.35% to 0.45% of the sample. Material: naive CD4+ T cells from PBMCs. This specimen's cell subset or site label, interpreted: CD45RA+ positively selected. The receptors derive from a young man in good health. Some clones in this sample may be carry-over from other donors' samples.

This clone was seen more than once but under ten times. This chain connects TRBV7-9 to TRBJ2-2; D is unclear. Per the germline V gene, CDR1 is SEHNR and CDR2 is FQNEAQ (reference sequence). Trimming left V 7 bases short and J 2 bases short, with 11 bases between. CDR3 length: 14 residues. The CDR3 here is CASTERGNTGELFF. CDR3 bases: TGTGCCAGCACCGAGCGCGGTAACACCGGGGAGCTGTTTTTT.

The rearrangement links TRBV18 to TRBJ2-2; TRBD1 might be the D (7 bases). The CDR3 has 16 residues. Germline CDR1 reads KGHSH; CDR2 reads LQKENI. With 3 bases removed from V and 6 bases from J, the gap between germline ends came to 17 bases. The CDR3 region is CASSPVQGGVSGELFF. The CDR3 DNA sequence: TGTGCCAGCTCACCCGTGCAGGGGGGAGTGTCCGGGGAGCTGTTTTTT.

The V and J genes are TRBV5-8 and TRBJ2-3; 10 nucleotides line up with TRBD2. Germline V gene data show CDR1 as SGHTS and CDR2 as YDEGEE. The CDR3 is 17 residues long. V lost 4 bases and J lost 2; bases outside the gene matches: 10. The DNA of the CDR3 is TGTGCCAGCAGCCTCGGACTAGCGGAGGTTTTCACAGATACGCAGTATTTT. This sequence encodes CASSLGLAEVFTDTQYF.

The rearrangement uses TRBV7-2 and TRBJ2-5; D unclear. CDR3 length: 12 residues. V lost 5 bases and J lost 5, with 9 bases in between. Germline V gene data show CDR1 as SGHTA and CDR2 as FQGNSA. In nucleotides, the CDR3 is TGTGCCAGCAGCCAAGACTTGGAGACCCAGTACTTC. As protein: CASSQDLETQYF.

In its sample, this clone was seen once. The rearrangement joins TRBV9 to TRBJ1-1, with 7 positions matching TRBD1. V lost 0 bases and J lost 0; bases outside the gene matches: 20. The CDR3 runs to 21 residues. Germline CDR1 and CDR2: SGDLS and YYNGEE. CDR3 loop: CASSVERQGGARGPLNTEAFF. The CDR3 bases are TGTGCCAGCAGCGTAGAGAGGCAGGGTGGGGCTAGGGGGCCATTGAACACTGAAGCTTTCTTT.

In the case of this clone: The identical CDR3 is also encoded by other nucleotide sequences in the sample. In DNA, the CDR3 is TGCGCCAGCAGCTTTGGGGGAAGCACAGATACGCAGTATTTT. Residues: CASSFGGSTDTQYF. The chain joins TRBV5-1 to TRBJ2-3; D is perhaps TRBD1 or TRBD2 (5 bases each). The V gene's germline CDR1 is SGHRS and CDR2 YFSETQ. Trimming stripped 2 bases from V and 0 bases from J, with 7 bases between. The CDR3 is 14 residues long. Looking up the rest from reference TRBV5-1 and TRBJ2-3 gives the full variable domain: KAGVTQTPRYLIKTRGQQVTLSCSPISGHRSVSWYQQTPGQGLQFLFEYFSETQRNKGNFPGRFSGRQFSNSRSEMNVSTLELGDSALYLCASSFGGSTDTQYFGPGTRLTVL.

The CDR3 is CASSSVGPNTGELFF. The CDR3 nucleotides read TGCGCCAGCAGCTCCGTGGGCCCTAACACCGGGGAGCTGTTTTTT. The chain couples TRBV5-1 to TRBJ2-2; D unresolved. The CDR3 is made up of 15 amino acids. The V end was cut by 3 bases, the J end by 2 bases, with 11 bases between. Germline CDR1 and CDR2: SGHRS and YFSETQ.

The rearrangement links TRBV4-1 to TRBJ2-7, with D perhaps assigned TRBD1 or TRBD2 (5 bases each). Germline values: CDR1 MGHRA, CDR2 YSYEKL. The V gene lost 3 bases and the J gene lost 2 bases, with 11 bases spanning the gap. The CDR3 covers 14 residues. As DNA, the CDR3 is TGCGCCAGCAGCCATCGGGACGATCCCTACGAGCAGTACTTC. It is translated as CASSHRDDPYEQYF.

V is TRBV30 and J is TRBJ1-1; 11 bases are shared with TRBD1. V shed 3 bases and J 4 bases; nucleotides not matched to a gene: 7. Germline V gives CDR1 GTSNPN, CDR2 SVGIG (reference sequence). This CDR3 comprises 15 residues. CDR3 sequence reads: CAWRSGTGGGTEAFF. Written as DNA, the CDR3 is TGTGCCTGGAGATCCGGGACAGGGGGTGGCACTGAAGCTTTCTTT. Based on the CDR3 plus reference TRBV30 and TRBJ1-1, the full variable domain is SQTIHQWPATLVQPVGSPLSLECTVEGTSNPNLYWYRQAAGRGLQLLFYSVGIGQISSEVPQNLSASRPQDRQFILSSKKLLLSDSGFYLCAWRSGTGGGTEAFFGQGTRLTVV.

In regard to this clone: The sample has other DNA sequences that encode this CDR3 too. J is TRBJ2-3 and V is TRBV20-1; possible D gene TRBD2, 5 bases. V shed 5 bases and J shed 6 bases, with 9 bases lying between them. CDR1 DFQATT and CDR2 SNEGSKA come from the germline V gene (reference sequence). This CDR3 is 11 amino acids long. This chain's CDR3 is CSARTGDTQYF. Here the CDR3 DNA reads TGCAGTGCTCGGACTGGGGATACGCAGTATTTT.

The chain links TRBV4-1 to TRBJ2-1, with TRBD2 matching 7 bases. J was trimmed by 2 bases and V by 1 base; bases with no gene match: 5. The CDR3 loop spans 16 amino acids. Germline assignment: CDR1 MGHRA and CDR2 YSYEKL. CDR3 loop: CASSQVAGVAYNEQFF. CDR3 in DNA: TGCGCCAGCAGCCAAGTCGCGGGAGTAGCCTACAATGAGCAGTTCTTC.

V gene TRBV7-2 combines with J gene TRBJ2-5; 7 bases map to TRBD2. The CDR3 covers 14 residues. Germline CDR1 and CDR2: SGHTA and FQGNSA. The trim removed 4 bases at V and 4 bases at J, leaving 6 bases unmatched. DNA of the CDR3: TGTGCCAGCAGCTCCGGACTAGTCCCAGAGACCCAGTACTTC. This codes for CASSSGLVPETQYF. The full variable domain, rest sourced from reference TRBV7-2 and TRBJ2-5, is GAGVSQSPSNKVTEKGKDVELRCDPISGHTALYWYRQSLGQGLEFLIYFQGNSAPDKSGLPSDRFSAERTGGSVSTLTIQRTQQEDSAVYLCASSSGLVPETQYFGPGTRLLVL.

This chain links TRBV29-1 with TRBJ2-5; 10 bases fit TRBD2. Per germline, CDR1 SQVTM and CDR2 ANQGSEA. The length of the CDR3 is 13 residues. Losses at the gene ends were 7 bases for V and 4 bases for J; bases not matched to a gene: 6. In nucleotides, the CDR3 is TGCAGCGGGAGGGTAGCGGGGGGAGAGACCCAGTACTTC. Protein product: CSGRVAGGETQYF.

V and J are TRBV7-9 and TRBJ1-5; D might be TRBD1 (6 bases). CDR3 length: 15 amino acids. V was trimmed by 5 bases and J by 0 bases, leaving 11 bases between them. CDR1 is SEHNR and CDR2 is FQNEAQ in the germline V gene (reference sequence). The chain's CDR3 is CASSPAGDSNQPQHF. The CDR3 nucleotides read TGTGCCAGCAGCCCAGCAGGGGATAGCAATCAGCCCCAGCATTTT.

The V call is TRBV6-6, the J call TRBJ1-4, with D unresolved. V was pared by 8 bases and J by 4 bases, with 5 bases between. The CDR3 length is 11 residues. Germline lookup yields CDR1 MNHNY and CDR2 SVGAGI (reference sequence). The CDR3 region has the DNA TGTGCCAGCGGGAATAATGAAAAACTGTTTTTT. It specifies CASGNNEKLFF.

The chain couples TRBV18 to TRBJ2-7, with D possibly TRBD2 on 5 matching bases. Between the trimmed V and J ends, which lost 1 base and 3 bases, there was a span of 10 bases. Germline V CDR1 and CDR2: KGHSH, LQKENI. The CDR3 has 14 amino acids. The CDR3 DNA reads as TGTGCCAGCTCACCACTAGCGAGTATCTACGAGCAGTACTTC. Its translation: CASSPLASIYEQYF.

The count of this clone is one. This chain uses TRBV6-6 with TRBJ2-1, with 7 positions matching TRBD1. The CDR3 extends over 14 amino acids. From germline, CDR1 is MNHNY and CDR2 SVGAGI (reference sequence). With 6 bases clipped from V and 4 bases from J, the junction kept 6 bases outside the gene matches. Here the CDR3 DNA reads TGTGCCAGCAGAAACCGGGACAGTTACAATGAGCAGTTCTTC. Translation gives CASRNRDSYNEQFF.

V is TRBV4-2 and J is TRBJ2-1; D may be TRBD2 (5 bases). Germline CDR1 is LGHNA and CDR2 is YNFKEQ. The CDR3 extends over 14 amino acids. Trimming stripped 2 bases from V and 3 bases from J, with 8 bases between. For the CDR3, the DNA is TGTGCCAGCAGCCAATTGGGAGACTACAATGAGCAGTTCTTC. Its translation is CASSQLGDYNEQFF.

This clone has a single count. The chain couples TRBV5-6 to TRBJ2-5, with 7 bases aligning to TRBD1. Germline V gene data show CDR1 as SGHDT and CDR2 as YYEEEE. This CDR3 contains 15 residues. The J segment lost 7 bases and the V segment lost 4 bases, leaving 13 bases of the junction unmatched. The CDR3 is CASSLGTTQGVTQYF. The CDR3 bases are TGTGCCAGCAGCCTCGGGACCACCCAGGGGGTGACCCAGTACTTC.

J is TRBJ1-2 and V is TRBV6-5; no clear D gene. From germline, CDR1 is MNHEY and CDR2 SVGAGI. V was trimmed by 0 bases and J by 3 bases, leaving 5 bases between them. CDR3 length: 13 amino acids. The CDR3: CASSYSQYYGYTF. DNA for the CDR3: TGTGCCAGCAGTTACTCCCAATACTATGGCTACACCTTC.

The chain links TRBV15 to TRBJ2-3; 7 bases agree with TRBD2. Germline CDR1 is LNHNV and CDR2 is YYDKDF (reference sequence). Trimming took 5 bases from V and 6 from J; bases not matched to a gene: 5. There are 13 residues in the CDR3. CDR3 nucleotides: TGTGCCACCAGCGCGGGGGTTTTGGATACGCAGTATTTT. It is translated as CATSAGVLDTQYF. Full variable domain (outside the CDR3, taken from reference TRBV15 and TRBJ2-3): DAMVIQNPRYQVTQFGKPVTLSCSQTLNHNVMYWYQQKSSQAPKLLFHYYDKDFNNEADTPDNFQSRRPNTSFCFLDIRSPGLGDTAMYLCATSAGVLDTQYFGPGTRLTVL.

The V call is TRBV11-1, the J call TRBJ2-7, with D maybe TRBD2 (5 bases). V was trimmed by 2 bases and J by 6 bases, leaving 8 bases between them. Germline CDR1 reads SGHAT; CDR2 reads FQDESV (reference sequence). The CDR3 length is 12 residues. CDR3 sequence: CASSLSRGEQYF. DNA of the CDR3: TGTGCCAGCAGCTTAAGTCGGGGCGAGCAGTACTTC.

The chain uses TRBV10-1 and TRBJ2-5; TRBD1 matches at 9 bases. This CDR3 contains 16 residues. The V segment lost 2 bases and the J segment 1 base; nucleotides outside the gene matches: 5. CDR1 WNHNN and CDR2 SYGVQD come from the germline V gene (reference sequence). Here the CDR3 DNA reads TGCGCCAGCAGTGAGGCCGGGACAGGGATCCAAGAGACCCAGTACTTC. Its protein is CASSEAGTGIQETQYF.

The chain couples TRBV19 to TRBJ1-5; 8 nucleotides agree with TRBD1. CDR1 and CDR2 from the germline V gene are LNHDA and SQIVND (reference sequence). V lost 9 bases to trimming and J lost 4 bases; unmatched junction nucleotides: 11. This CDR3 comprises 15 residues. Written as DNA, the CDR3 is TGTGCCAGCAGGCCAGGGACAGGACTTAATCAGCCCCAGCATTTT. It encodes CASRPGTGLNQPQHF.